The 3 T cell receptor beta chains presented below share a single source sample, sequenced in a study of neoadjuvant anti-PD-1 for oral cavity cancer. The time point is: after neoadjuvant nivolumab, at surgical resection. Here immunoSEQ multiplex PCR was the method, and the copy in TCRdb shows in-frame clones only, minus some. The profile shows approximately 14,000 clones, around 74% of them singletons. Specimen: PBMCs, collected after nivolumab (anti-PD-1) treatment. Receptors originate from a person between 40 and 80 years old with oral cavity squamous cell carcinoma.

The chain uses TRBV5-6 and TRBJ2-7; 8 nucleotides agree with TRBD2. J lost 0 bases, V lost 0 bases, and 2 bases had no gene match. The CDR3 is made up of 15 amino acids. Germline-derived CDR1 and CDR2 are SGHDT and YYEEEE. DNA for the CDR3: TGTGCCAGCAGCTTGGCCGGGGGGGTCTCCTACGAGCAGTACTTC. Translated: CASSLAGGVSYEQYF.

V is TRBV14 and J is TRBJ1-2, with 7 bases that match TRBD1. Germline lookup yields CDR1 SGHDN and CDR2 FVKESK. Trimming removed 4 bases from V and 8 bases from J; junction bases left unmatched: 7. This CDR3 region has 13 residues. The CDR3 DNA follows: TGTGCCAGCAGCCGCACAGGGGTGGAGGGCTACACCTTC. Residues: CASSRTGVEGYTF.

V is TRBV5-1 and J is TRBJ2-5; perhaps D is TRBD1 or TRBD2 (5 bases each). Germline loops: CDR1 SGHRS, CDR2 YFSETQ. With 5 bases removed from V and 1 base from J, the gap between germline ends came to 9 bases. The CDR3 is 13 residues long. Here the CDR3 reads CASRSGPQETQYF. The CDR3 DNA reads TGCGCCAGCAGGTCGGGGCCCCAAGAGACCCAGTACTTC. The variable domain in full, completed from reference TRBV5-1 and TRBJ2-5, reads KAGVTQTPRYLIKTRGQQVTLSCSPISGHRSVSWYQQTPGQGLQFLFEYFSETQRNKGNFPGRFSGRQFSNSRSEMNVSTLELGDSALYLCASRSGPQETQYFGPGTRLLVL.